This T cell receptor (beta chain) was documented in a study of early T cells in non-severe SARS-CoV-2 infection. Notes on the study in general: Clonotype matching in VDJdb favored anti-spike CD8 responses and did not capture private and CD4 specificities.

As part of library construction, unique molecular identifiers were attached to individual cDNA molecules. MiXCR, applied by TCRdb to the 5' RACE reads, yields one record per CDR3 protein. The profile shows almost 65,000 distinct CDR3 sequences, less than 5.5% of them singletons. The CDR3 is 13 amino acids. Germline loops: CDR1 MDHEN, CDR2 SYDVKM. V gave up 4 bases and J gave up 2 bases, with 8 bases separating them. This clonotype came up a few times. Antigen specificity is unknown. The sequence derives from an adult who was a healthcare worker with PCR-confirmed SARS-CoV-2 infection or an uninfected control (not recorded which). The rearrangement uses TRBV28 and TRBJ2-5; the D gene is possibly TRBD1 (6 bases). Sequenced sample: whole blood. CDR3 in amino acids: CASSSTGQETQYF. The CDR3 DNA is TGTGCCAGCAGTTCCACAGGGCAAGAGACCCAGTACTTC.